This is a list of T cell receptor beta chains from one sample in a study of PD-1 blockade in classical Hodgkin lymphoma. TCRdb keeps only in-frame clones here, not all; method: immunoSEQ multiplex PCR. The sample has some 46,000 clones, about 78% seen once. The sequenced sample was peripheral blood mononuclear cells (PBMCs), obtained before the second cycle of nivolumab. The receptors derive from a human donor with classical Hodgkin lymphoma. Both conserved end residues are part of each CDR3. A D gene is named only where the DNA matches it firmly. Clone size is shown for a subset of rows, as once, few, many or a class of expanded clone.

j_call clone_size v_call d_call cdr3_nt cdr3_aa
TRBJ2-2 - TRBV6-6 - TGTGCCAGCAGTTACGCGGACGTCACCGGGGAGCTGTTTTTT CASSYADVTGELFF
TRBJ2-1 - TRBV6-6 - TGTGCCAGCAGTCAACAGGGTGGGGGTTACAATGAGCAGTTCTTC CASSQQGGGYNEQFF
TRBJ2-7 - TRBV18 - TGTGCCAGCTCTCTGCAGGGACTTATCTACGAGCAGTACTTC CASSLQGLIYEQYF
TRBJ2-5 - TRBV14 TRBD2 TGTGCCAGCAGCCATTACCAGGGACTAGCGGGAGGTCGAGGTCAAGAGACCCAGTACTTC CASSHYQGLAGGRGQETQYF
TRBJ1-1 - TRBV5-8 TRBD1 TGTGCCAGCAGCTGGGGGACAGGGGCGCGAGGCACTGAAGCTTTCTTT CASSWGTGARGTEAFF
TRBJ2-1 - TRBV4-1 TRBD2 TGCGCCAGCAGCCGAGAGGGACTAGATTACAATGAGCAGTTCTTC CASSREGLDYNEQFF
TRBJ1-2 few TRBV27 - TGTGCCAGCAGTTTATTGACGAGTCAGGGTGGCTACACCTTC CASSLLTSQGGYTF
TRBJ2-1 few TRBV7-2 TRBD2 TGTGCCAGCAGCGGACTGGGACTAGCGGGAGGGAATGAGCAGTTCTTC CASSGLGLAGGNEQFF
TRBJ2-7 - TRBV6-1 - TGTGCCACCCAACAGGGTTCATGGCCCGAGCAGTACTTC CATQQGSWPEQYF
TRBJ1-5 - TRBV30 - TGTGCCTGGAGTGTCTCCCCCCGGGACAGCAATCAGCCCCAGCATTTT CAWSVSPRDSNQPQHF
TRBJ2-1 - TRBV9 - TGTGCCAGCAGCGTAGACCCTACCTACAATGAGCAGTTCTTC CASSVDPTYNEQFF
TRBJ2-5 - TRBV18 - TGTGCCAGCTCACGTGTTGCCAACCAAGAGACCCAGTACTTC CASSRVANQETQYF
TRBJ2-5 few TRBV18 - TGTGCCAGCTCACCGGGGCACACCCAAGAGACCCAGTACTTC CASSPGHTQETQYF
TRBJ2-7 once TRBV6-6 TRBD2 TGTGCCAGCAGTTCCCCGACTAGCGGGAGGGTATACGAGCAGTACTTC CASSSPTSGRVYEQYF
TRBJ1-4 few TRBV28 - TGTGCCAGCAGTTTTACCGGGGTGGCGGACAAACTGTTTTTT CASSFTGVADKLFF